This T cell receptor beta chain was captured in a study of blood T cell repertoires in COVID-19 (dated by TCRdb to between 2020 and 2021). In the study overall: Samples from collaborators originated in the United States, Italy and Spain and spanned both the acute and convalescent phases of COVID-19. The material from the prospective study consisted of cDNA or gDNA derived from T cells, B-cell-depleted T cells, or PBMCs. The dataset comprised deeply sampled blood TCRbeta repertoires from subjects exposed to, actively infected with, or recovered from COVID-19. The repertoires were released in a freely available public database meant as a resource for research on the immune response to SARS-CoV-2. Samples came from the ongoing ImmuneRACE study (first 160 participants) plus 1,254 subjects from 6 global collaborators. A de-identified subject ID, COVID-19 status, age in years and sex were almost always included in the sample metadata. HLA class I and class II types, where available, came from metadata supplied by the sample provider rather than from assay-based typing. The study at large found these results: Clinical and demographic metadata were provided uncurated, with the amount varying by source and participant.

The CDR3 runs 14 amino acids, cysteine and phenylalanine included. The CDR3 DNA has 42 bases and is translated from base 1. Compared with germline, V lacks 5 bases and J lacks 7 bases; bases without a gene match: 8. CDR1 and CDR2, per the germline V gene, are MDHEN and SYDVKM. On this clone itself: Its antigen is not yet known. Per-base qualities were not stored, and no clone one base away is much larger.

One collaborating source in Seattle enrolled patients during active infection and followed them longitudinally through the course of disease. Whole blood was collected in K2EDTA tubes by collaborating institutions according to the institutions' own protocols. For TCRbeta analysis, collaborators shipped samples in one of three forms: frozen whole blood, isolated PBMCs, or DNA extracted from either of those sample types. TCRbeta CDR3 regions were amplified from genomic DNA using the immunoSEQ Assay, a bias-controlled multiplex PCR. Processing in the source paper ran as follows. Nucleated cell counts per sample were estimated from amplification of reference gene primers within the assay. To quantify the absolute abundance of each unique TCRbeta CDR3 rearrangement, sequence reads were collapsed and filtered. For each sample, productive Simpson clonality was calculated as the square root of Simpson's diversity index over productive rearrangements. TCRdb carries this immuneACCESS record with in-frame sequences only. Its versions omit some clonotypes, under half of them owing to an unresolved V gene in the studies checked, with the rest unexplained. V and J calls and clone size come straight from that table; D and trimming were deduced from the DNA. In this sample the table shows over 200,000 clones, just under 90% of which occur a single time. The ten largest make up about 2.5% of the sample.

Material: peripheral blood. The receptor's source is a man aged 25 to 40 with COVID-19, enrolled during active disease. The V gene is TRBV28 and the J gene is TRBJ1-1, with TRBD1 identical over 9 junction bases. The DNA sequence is TGTGCCAGCAGTCTAACCGGGACAGGGAGTGAAGCTTTCTTT. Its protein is CASSLTGTGSEAFF.